Detailed here is one T cell receptor (beta chain). Its antigen is undetermined. This entry is derived from a study of PD-L1 blockade in urothelial cancer. Overall study context: The number of prior chemotherapy regimens per patient was 0 to 3. Blood samples had a median of around 140,000 T cells, roughly 83,000 unique TCRs, and clonality 0.075 to 0.095. The authors examined blood 3 weeks (second dose) and 6 weeks after treatment start. Study-level points and caveats: Lower pretreatment blood TCR clonality, under the median, predicted better survival, researchers reported.

Sequencing used immunoSEQ multiplex PCR; TCRdb keeps in-frame clones, though not all of them. The sample has 55,000 to 80,000 clones; around 85% are singletons. Time point defined: pretreatment peripheral blood. The germline CDR1 and CDR2 sequences are LNHDA and SQIVND (reference sequence). The CDR3 covers 15 residues. J was trimmed by 8 bases and V by 7 bases; bases with no gene match: 12. The sequence derives from a man in his 60s with urothelial cancer. Sample: PBMCs, taken around atezolizumab (anti-PD-L1) treatment. The chain uses TRBV19 and TRBJ1-4; 8 bases align to TRBD1. In DNA form, the CDR3 reads TGTGCCAGTATGGACGACAGGGGTTTGGGGGAAAAACTGTTTTTT. Protein product: CASMDDRGLGEKLFF.